Below, one T cell receptor (beta chain) is given with its context. As yet, its antigen is unknown. This sample is drawn from a study of CXCR3-negative and CXCR3-positive naive CD8 T cells. Notes on the study in general: CXCR3-expressing naive cells carried TRB CDR3s more hydrophobic than those of CXCR3-negative naive cells.

UMI-tagged TRB cDNA libraries were built via 5' RACE. TCRdb re-called the 5' RACE reads and catalogs CDR3 proteins one per entry, DNA excluded. The data include under 150,000 distinct CDR3 sequences; the top ten clones carry around 0.3%. The CDR3 is 13 amino acids. CDR1 and CDR2 (germline): DFQATT, SNEGSKA (reference sequence). V and J are TRBV20-1 and TRBJ2-1; TCRdb returns TRBD1, unconfirmable since there is no DNA. The receptor was derived from a human donor in good health. Some clones in this sample may be carry-over from other donors' samples. The material sequenced was naive CXCR3+ CD8+ T cells from blood. The subset denotes: CD45RO-CCR7+CD27+CD95- naive CD8+ T cells expressing CXCR3 (TNR3+). Here the CDR3 reads CSATGGFDNEQFF.